This T cell receptor beta chain was observed in a study of blood T cells in healthy people across ages. Study-wide results and caveats: Roughly linear age-related decline in beta diversity appeared, significant by age approximately 40. Naive T cell percentage showed a strong correlation with the diversity of TCR beta.

Investigators took roughly 10 milliliters of peripheral blood from every donor. Sample-barcoded 5' priming and a J-beta primer mix drove a second PCR of about 6 to 11 cycles. All cDNA molecules were each tagged by a template-switch adaptor with 12 random nucleotides. TCRdb re-called the 5' RACE reads with MiXCR, one entry per CDR3 protein. Of approximately 1.5 million distinct CDR3 sequences listed, around 40% are singletons. In this sample, this clonotype turned up a few times. As yet, its antigen is unknown. The germline V gene has CDR1 SGHTA and CDR2 FQGNSA. The CDR3 extends over 15 amino acids. The V and J ends lost 5 bases and 3 bases respectively, with 16 bases between them.

V is TRBV7-2 and J is TRBJ2-5; D is possibly TRBD1 (6 bases). The sequenced sample consisted of blood. This TCR was sampled from a woman aged 18-29 years in good health. The CDR3 DNA follows: TGTGCCAGCAGCCCTCAGAGGGACACCAAAGAGACCCAGTACTTC. Translated, it gives CASSPQRDTKETQYF.